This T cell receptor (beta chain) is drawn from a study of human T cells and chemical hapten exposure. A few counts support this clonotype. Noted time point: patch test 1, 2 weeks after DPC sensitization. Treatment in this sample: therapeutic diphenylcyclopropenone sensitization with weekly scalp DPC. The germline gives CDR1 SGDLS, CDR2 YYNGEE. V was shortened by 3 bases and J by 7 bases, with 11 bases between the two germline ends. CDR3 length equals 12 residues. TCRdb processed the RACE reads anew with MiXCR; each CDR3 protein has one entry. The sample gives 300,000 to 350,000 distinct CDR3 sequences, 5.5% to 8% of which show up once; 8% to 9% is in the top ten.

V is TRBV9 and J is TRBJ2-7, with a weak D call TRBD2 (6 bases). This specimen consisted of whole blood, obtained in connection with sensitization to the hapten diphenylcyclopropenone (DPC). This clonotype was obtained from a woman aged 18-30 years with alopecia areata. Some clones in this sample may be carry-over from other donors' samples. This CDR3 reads CASSAAEGEQYF. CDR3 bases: TGTGCCAGCAGCGCTGCGGAGGGTGAGCAGTACTTC.